This T cell receptor beta chain was found in a study of CD8 T cells in Susac syndrome (dated by TCRdb to between 2017 and 2020). Turning to the overall study: Repertoire sequencing was used to test whether CD8+ T cell activation and differentiation in Susac syndrome was antigen driven.

Notes on this clonotype: What this receptor recognizes is not known. One base away there is no much larger clone; base qualities are not given.

What the research found in general, with its limitations: The number of individuals in the TCR sequencing and HLA analysis was acknowledged as relatively small.

High-throughput TCR beta sequencing profiled peripheral blood CD8+ and CD4+ T cells from healthy donors, Susac syndrome patients and multiple sclerosis patients. The multiple sclerosis controls were treatment-naive patients who had stable or active relapsing-remitting disease and met the revised McDonald criteria. Bulk CD8+ and CD4+ T cells were purified by magnetic negative isolation, while CD8+ TEMRA cells were enriched using FACS. Blood was drawn into EDTA tubes, processed within 24 hours, and PBMCs were isolated by density gradient centrifugation. PBMCs intended for TCR sequencing were cryopreserved in liquid nitrogen and thawed later in a water bath at 37 degrees C. Purity of sorted or isolated CD4+, CD8+ and CD8+ TEMRA cells was at least 90%. RNA was extracted using the RNeasy kit, and roughly 0.5 to 1 ug of the RNA was reverse transcribed with random hexamers. TCR beta CDR3 regions were amplified with the immunoSEQ multiplex PCR assay covering 54 Vbeta and 13 Jbeta segments. PCR amplification bias was corrected by using a synthetic template baseline for primer optimization and computational correction. The original methods were these. Reads were annotated to V, D and J genes according to IMGT and were analyzed with immunoSEQ Analyzer, with only productive sequences retained. To calculate clonality, Shannon entropy was normalized by log2 of the number of productive unique sequences and then subtracted from one. For each patient and control, public and private clones were evaluated among the 100 most prevalent clones. Susac-specific clones were defined as absent from healthy and MS cohorts, around 980 published viral clones and other ImmuneACCESS disease sequences. Starting from the raw public reads, TCRdb applied fastp trimming at Q25, assembled clones with MiXCR and retained in-frame beta chains. Identical CDR3 protein sequences are pooled into one entry, listed with their most common genes and DNA. The V and J calls shown here were made by TCRdb, not taken from the authors' results. The table for this sample lists 200,000 or so distinct CDR3 sequences; roughly 96% of them were counted only once. Of the sample, under 0.095% is held by the ten largest clones.

The clonotype was recovered from a human donor with multiple sclerosis. Sequenced material: CD4+ T cells from PBMCs.

The nucleotide sequence is TGTGCCTGGAGTACCCCCGGGACTAGGTCTATCTATGAGCAGTTCTTC. This is translated as CAWSTPGTRSIYEQFF. The rearrangement combines TRBV30 with TRBJ2-1; TRBD2 agrees with 8 junctional bases. For CDR1 and CDR2, the germline V gene (reference sequence) lists GTSNPN and SVGIG. For this chain, trimming is 2 bases at the V end and 8 bases at the J end, and the number of junction bases without a gene match is 14. Including cysteine and phenylalanine, the CDR3 has 16 amino acids. Here the CDR3 DNA is all that survives: 48 bases in frame from base 1.